This TCR beta chain originates from a study of blood T cell repertoires in COVID-19. In the study overall: PBMCs, B-cell-depleted T cells, or T cells provided the cDNA or gDNA that made up the material.

Trimming left V 4 bases short and J 5 bases short, with 5 bases between. The CDR3 spans 11 residues. As handled by the study authors: Using reference gene primer amplification, nucleated cell counts were estimated. Some clones are missing from TCRdb's copy, which holds only in-frame ones; the method was immunoSEQ multiplex PCR. V, J and clone size derive from that table, while D and trimming were established from the DNA sequence. The profile shows 60,000 to 70,000 clones, around 80% of them singletons. Sequences were obtained from peripheral blood. The TCR comes from a woman aged 65 to 85 with acute or convalescent COVID-19. The chain recombines TRBV12-3 or TRBV12-4 with TRBJ2-5, with unresolved D. As DNA, the CDR3 is TGTGCCAGCAGTTCGAGGGAGACCCAGTACTTC. Amino acids: CASSSRETQYF.